Listed below are T cell receptor beta chains from one sample, sequenced in a study of shared clonotypes between healthy human individuals. Sequencing was performed with immunoSEQ multiplex PCR; in TCRdb, only in-frame clones are kept and a portion is missing. This sample has about 2,500,000 clones, with approximately 94% found just once. The sample consisted of naive CD4+ T cells sorted from blood. The receptor set was obtained from a man younger than 35 in good health. Both conserved end residues are part of each CDR3. Fields, in order: clone size, D gene, V gene, J gene, CDR3 protein, CDR3 DNA. D genes are given only for firm matches. The size field is filled for only some rows; it gives once, few, many or a size class.

.,.,TRBV30,TRBJ1-2,CAWSSGAGGYTF,TGTGCCTGGAGTTCCGGGGCGGGCGGCTACACCTTC
.,TRBD2,TRBV27,TRBJ2-7,CASSYSGAYEQYF,TGTGCCAGCAGTTATAGCGGGGCCTACGAGCAGTACTTC
.,TRBD2,TRBV2,TRBJ2-2,CASRLAGVDTGELFF,TGTGCCAGCAGGCTAGCGGGAGTGGACACCGGGGAGCTGTTTTTT
.,TRBD2,TRBV4-1,TRBJ2-3,CASSQDLGLAVDTQYF,TGCGCCAGCAGCCAAGATTTAGGACTAGCGGTGGATACGCAGTATTTT
.,.,TRBV6-5,TRBJ1-6,CASSYGPINSPLHF,TGTGCCAGCAGTTACGGGCCGATTAATTCACCCCTCCACTTT
.,.,TRBV6-6,TRBJ1-1,CASSYSSGLNTEAFF,TGTGCCAGCAGTTACTCTTCAGGATTGAACACTGAAGCTTTCTTT
once,.,TRBV7-2,TRBJ2-5,CASSFNTNGGTQYF,TGTGCCAGCAGCTTTAATACGAATGGTGGGACCCAGTACTTC
.,TRBD1,TRBV6-5,TRBJ2-1,CASSPLTGEEGEQFF,TGTGCCAGCAGCCCCTTGACAGGGGAGGAGGGTGAGCAGTTCTTC
.,.,TRBV28,TRBJ1-1,CASSFPTEAFF,TGTGCCAGCAGTTTCCCCACTGAAGCTTTCTTT
.,.,TRBV11-3,TRBJ2-1,CASSLARGRGADEQFF,TGTGCCAGCAGCTTAGCCCGGGGCAGGGGCGCCGATGAGCAGTTCTTC
.,TRBD1,TRBV11-2,TRBJ2-2,CASSIQQGGTTGELFF,TGTGCCAGCAGCATCCAACAGGGGGGAACCACCGGGGAGCTGTTTTTT
.,.,TRBV5-6,TRBJ1-2,CASSHTDRPNYGYTF,TGTGCCAGCAGCCACACCGACAGACCTAACTATGGCTACACCTTC
.,.,TRBV7-8,TRBJ1-6,CASSPTGTIRNSPLHF,TGTGCCAGCAGCCCAACAGGAACTATTCGTAATTCACCCCTCCACTTT
.,.,TRBV10-2,TRBJ2-2,CATSRGTGELFF,TGCGCCACCTCAAGGGGGACCGGGGAGCTGTTTTTT
.,.,TRBV7-9,TRBJ2-3,CASSLVQGGTDTQYF,TGTGCCAGCAGCTTGGTACAGGGAGGTACAGATACGCAGTATTTT
.,.,TRBV6-1,TRBJ2-1,CASSDGQGVWNEQFF,TGTGCCAGCAGTGACGGCCAGGGTGTTTGGAATGAGCAGTTCTTC
.,.,TRBV5-6,TRBJ2-1,CASSPPSWWNEQFF,TGTGCCAGCAGCCCTCCCTCCTGGTGGAATGAGCAGTTCTTC
.,TRBD2,TRBV11-2,TRBJ2-3,CASSLQSSGLTDTQYF,TGTGCCAGCAGCTTACAATCCTCGGGACTAACAGATACGCAGTATTTT
.,.,TRBV7-9,TRBJ2-1,CASSLDVSAGEQFF,TGTGCCAGCAGCTTAGATGTTAGCGCCGGTGAGCAGTTCTTC
few,.,TRBV2,TRBJ1-5,CASSGESNQPQHF,TGTGCCAGCAGCGGGGAGAGCAATCAGCCCCAGCATTTT
.,TRBD1,TRBV19,TRBJ2-7,CASRRDRSYEQYF,TGTGCCAGTAGAAGGGACAGGTCCTACGAGCAGTACTTC
.,TRBD1,TRBV27,TRBJ2-1,CASSFSLPGQGASEQFF,TGTGCCAGCAGTTTTTCCCTACCGGGACAGGGGGCTAGCGAGCAGTTCTTC
.,.,TRBV10-3,TRBJ2-1,CAISESTRQGVLHEQFF,TGTGCCATCAGTGAGTCGACTCGCCAGGGTGTACTGCATGAGCAGTTCTTC
.,.,TRBV10-3,TRBJ2-3,CAISAPSTDTQYF,TGTGCCATCAGCGCACCTAGCACAGATACGCAGTATTTT
.,.,TRBV9,TRBJ2-1,CASSGGSLYNEQFF,TGTGCCAGCAGTGGCGGGTCCCTCTACAATGAGCAGTTCTTC
.,.,TRBV11-2,TRBJ2-5,CASSLGMTQYF,TGTGCCAGCAGCTTGGGGATGACCCAGTACTTC
.,.,TRBV5-6,TRBJ2-5,CASRTTGWWETQYF,TGTGCCAGCAGAACCACAGGGTGGTGGGAGACCCAGTACTTC
.,.,TRBV4-3,TRBJ2-1,CASSQELAYNEQFF,TGCGCCAGCAGCCAAGAACTAGCCTACAATGAGCAGTTCTTC
.,TRBD1,TRBV4-1,TRBJ1-1,CASSRGSGGVKNTEAFF,TGCGCCAGCAGCCGTGGGTCAGGGGGAGTTAAGAACACTGAAGCTTTCTTT
.,TRBD1,TRBV5-6,TRBJ1-2,CASSPGTGGNYGYTF,TGTGCCAGCAGCCCCGGGACAGGGGGCAACTATGGCTACACCTTC
.,TRBD1,TRBV11-2,TRBJ2-7,CASSPLTGGHYEQYF,TGTGCCAGCAGCCCGCTCACAGGGGGACACTACGAGCAGTACTTC
.,TRBD1,TRBV18,TRBJ1-2,CASSPDRSYGYTF,TGTGCCAGCTCACCGGACAGGAGCTATGGCTACACCTTC
.,TRBD2,TRBV6-6,TRBJ2-3,CASSPAGGADTQYF,TGTGCCAGCAGCCCAGCGGGAGGGGCAGATACGCAGTATTTT
.,.,TRBV10-3,TRBJ1-1,CATGGGGTEAFF,TGTGCCACCGGAGGAGGGGGCACTGAAGCTTTCTTT
.,.,TRBV7-6,TRBJ2-6,CASSFVDSGANVLTF,TGTGCCAGCAGCTTCGTTGATTCTGGGGCCAACGTCCTGACTTTC
.,.,TRBV5-1,TRBJ1-1,CASSAGMNTEAFF,TGCGCCAGCAGCGCAGGAATGAACACTGAAGCTTTCTTT
.,TRBD2,TRBV7-8,TRBJ2-7,CASSLRAGLEQYF,TGTGCCAGCAGCCTGCGAGCGGGGCTCGAGCAGTACTTC
.,.,TRBV30,TRBJ2-7,CAWSQYEQYF,TGTGCCTGGAGTCAGTACGAGCAGTACTTC
.,.,TRBV9,TRBJ2-5,CASSVGPDGQKTQYF,TGTGCCAGCAGCGTAGGTCCGGACGGTCAAAAGACCCAGTACTTC
.,.,TRBV30,TRBJ1-6,CAWSVRTVSSYNSPLHF,TGTGCCTGGAGTGTACGAACAGTGAGCTCCTATAATTCACCCCTCCACTTT
.,TRBD1,TRBV5-1,TRBJ2-3,CASSSLDRGDTQYF,TGCGCCAGCAGCTCCCTTGACAGGGGAGATACGCAGTATTTT
.,.,TRBV6-5,TRBJ2-7,CASSFSTSSEQYF,TGTGCCAGCAGTTTTTCGACATCCTCGGAGCAGTACTTC
.,.,TRBV5-4,TRBJ1-3,CASSLGDRLSGNTIYF,TGTGCCAGCAGCTTGGGCGACAGACTCTCTGGAAACACCATATATTTT
once,TRBD1,TRBV18,TRBJ2-1,CASSPMRQGAYEQFF,TGTGCCAGCTCACCAATGCGACAGGGGGCCTATGAGCAGTTCTTC
.,TRBD2,TRBV7-2,TRBJ2-1,CASSRGGGYEQFF,TGTGCCAGCAGCCGCGGGGGGGGCTATGAGCAGTTCTTC
.,TRBD2,TRBV10-2,TRBJ2-3,CASSESWTRGADTQYF,TGCGCCAGCAGTGAGAGTTGGACTCGGGGGGCAGATACGCAGTATTTT
.,TRBD1,TRBV18,TRBJ2-7,CASSPLGQGREQYF,TGTGCCAGCTCACCATTGGGACAGGGACGCGAGCAGTACTTC
.,.,TRBV5-3,TRBJ2-1,CASSFLHEQFF,TGTGCCAGCAGCTTCTTGCATGAGCAGTTCTTC
few,.,TRBV30,TRBJ1-2,CAWSVDRRGYTF,TGTGCCTGGAGTGTGGACAGAAGAGGCTACACCTTC
.,TRBD2,TRBV10-1,TRBJ2-3,CASSDRVAGELDTQYF,TGCGCCAGCAGCGATCGCGTAGCGGGAGAGTTAGATACGCAGTATTTT
.,.,TRBV30,TRBJ2-7,CAWSVRSHNEQYF,TGTGCCTGGAGTGTACGGTCACACAACGAGCAGTACTTC
once,.,TRBV25-1,TRBJ1-2,CASSERTGSYGYTF,TGTGCCAGCAGTGAAAGAACAGGTAGTTATGGCTACACCTTC
.,TRBD1,TRBV7-9,TRBJ2-6,CASSSSGTGASGANVLTF,TGTGCCAGCAGCTCGTCCGGGACAGGGGCATCTGGGGCCAACGTCCTGACTTTC
.,TRBD2,TRBV2,TRBJ2-7,CASRGGSFYEQYF,TGTGCCAGCAGGGGAGGGTCGTTTTACGAGCAGTACTTC
.,TRBD1,TRBV6-1,TRBJ1-3,CASMDRADGNTIYF,TGTGCCAGCATGGACAGGGCAGATGGAAACACCATATATTTT
.,.,TRBV5-4,TRBJ1-1,CASSWWGNVGTEAFF,TGTGCCAGCAGCTGGTGGGGAAATGTCGGCACTGAAGCTTTCTTT
once,.,TRBV16,TRBJ2-1,CASSQGEEGEQFF,TGTGCCAGCAGCCAAGGAGAGGAGGGGGAGCAGTTCTTC
few,TRBD2,TRBV5-1,TRBJ2-7,CASSFPRLAGAQYEQYF,TGCGCCAGCAGCTTTCCTCGACTAGCGGGAGCCCAATACGAGCAGTACTTC
.,.,TRBV18,TRBJ1-3,CASSPVGRSGNTIYF,TGTGCCAGCTCACCAGTGGGGCGATCTGGAAACACCATATATTTT